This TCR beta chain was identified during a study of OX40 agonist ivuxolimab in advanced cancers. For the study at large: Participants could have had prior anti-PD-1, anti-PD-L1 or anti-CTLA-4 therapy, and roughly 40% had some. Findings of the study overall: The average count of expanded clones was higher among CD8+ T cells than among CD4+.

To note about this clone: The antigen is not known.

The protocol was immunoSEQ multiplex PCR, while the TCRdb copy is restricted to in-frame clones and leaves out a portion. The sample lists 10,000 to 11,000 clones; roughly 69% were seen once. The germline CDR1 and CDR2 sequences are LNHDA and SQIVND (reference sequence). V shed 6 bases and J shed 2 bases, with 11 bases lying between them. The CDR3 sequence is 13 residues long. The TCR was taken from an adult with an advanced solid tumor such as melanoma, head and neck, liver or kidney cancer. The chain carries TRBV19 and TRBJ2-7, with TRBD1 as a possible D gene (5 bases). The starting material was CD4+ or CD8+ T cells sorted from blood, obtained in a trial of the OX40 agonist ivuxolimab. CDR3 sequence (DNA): TGTGCCAGTAGAGAAGGGGCGACCTACGAGCAGTACTTC. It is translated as CASREGATYEQYF.